One and the same sample provided the 23 T cell receptor beta chains below, sequenced in a study of neurological immune-mediated disorders. Time point defined: longitudinal time-point 2. MiXCR was run by TCRdb on the 5' RACE reads, yielding one entry per CDR3 protein. The sample consists of roughly 48,000 distinct CDR3 sequences, under 15% of them appearing once. The sequenced sample was PBMCs. The receptor set was obtained from a male donor with HTLV-1-associated myelopathy (HAM/TSP).

This clonotype has a count of ten or more. The chain joins TRBV5-1 to TRBJ2-1, with D unresolved. The germline V gene has CDR1 SGHRS and CDR2 YFSETQ. V gave up 2 bases and J gave up 0 bases, with 9 bases separating them. The CDR3 is made up of 15 amino acids. The CDR3 nucleotides read TGCGCCAGCAGCTTCCCCCAAATCTCCTACAATGAGCAGTTCTTC. Residues: CASSFPQISYNEQFF.

This sequence joins TRBV10-2 and TRBJ1-4, with TRBD1 identical over 7 bases. Germline trimming cut 10 bases from V and 2 bases from J; bases unmatched to any gene: 7. CDR1 and CDR2 (germline): WSHSY, SAAADI. There are 14 residues in the CDR3. The CDR3 spells CATRQGNTNEKLFF. CDR3 sequence (DNA): TGCGCCACCAGACAGGGAAATACTAATGAAAAACTGTTTTTT.

This clonotype showed up many times. This chain links TRBV7-9 with TRBJ2-5; D may correspond to TRBD1 or TRBD2 (6 bases each). V shed 3 bases and J shed 5 bases, with 16 bases lying between them. The CDR3 consists of 15 residues. Germline V gives CDR1 SEHNR, CDR2 FQNEAQ (reference sequence). CDR3 nucleotide sequence: TGTGCCAGCAGCTTTGGGGGGCGCGGCCCGGAGACCCAGTACTTC. Translating gives CASSFGGRGPETQYF. The full variable domain, with the rest looked up from reference TRBV7-9 and TRBJ2-5, is DTGVSQNPRHKITKRGQNVTFRCDPISEHNRLYWYRQTLGQGPEFLTYFQNEAQLEKSRLLSDRFSAERPKGSFSTLEIQRTEQGDSAMYLCASSFGGRGPETQYFGPGTRLLVL.

This clonotype was observed many times. The chain combines TRBV5-1 with TRBJ2-5, with D perhaps matching TRBD1 or TRBD2 (5 bases each). The germline V gene encodes CDR1 SGHRS and CDR2 YFSETQ. The CDR3 consists of 17 residues. Trimming took off 4 bases at V and 0 bases at J, with 19 bases between the two ends. The CDR3 DNA reads TGCGCCAGCAGCATAAGCCCGGGACGGAGTAACCAAGAGACCCAGTACTTC. Translated: CASSISPGRSNQETQYF.

Ten or more counts support this clonotype. CDR3: CASSLVLAGAGNEQFF. The CDR3 bases are TGCGCCAGCAGCTTGGTACTAGCGGGGGCGGGCAATGAGCAGTTCTTC. This chain uses TRBV5-1 with TRBJ2-1, with 11 bases lining up with TRBD2. Germline V CDR1 and CDR2: SGHRS, YFSETQ. The V and J ends lost 0 bases and 6 bases, in that order; junction bases with no gene match: 5. The CDR3 spans 16 residues.

Many counts were recorded for this clonotype. The chain combines TRBV20-1 with TRBJ2-1; TRBD1 might be the D (6 bases). The CDR3 consists of 11 residues. The germline V gene encodes CDR1 DFQATT and CDR2 SNEGSKA (reference sequence). V was shortened by 7 bases and J by 7 bases, with 11 bases between the two germline ends. In DNA, the CDR3 is TGCAGTGTAGGGGGTCGGAATGAGCAGTTCTTC. This encodes CSVGGRNEQFF.

This clonotype was picked up many times. The chain employs TRBV6-5 and TRBJ1-1; D is perhaps TRBD1 (6 bases). The CDR3 totals 12 residues. CDR1 MNHEY and CDR2 SVGAGI come from the germline V gene. Trimming removed 10 bases from V and 1 base from J, with 10 bases in between. The CDR3 DNA is TGTGCCACCCACAGGGAGAACACTGAAGCTTTCTTT. It yields the protein CATHRENTEAFF.

Many counts were recorded for this clonotype. The rearrangement links TRBV29-1 to TRBJ2-1; D tentatively fits TRBD1 or TRBD2 (5 bases each). Germline lookup yields CDR1 SQVTM and CDR2 ANQGSEA. CDR3 length equals 11 residues. The germline V and J ends were trimmed by 3 bases and 8 bases, with 8 bases remaining between them. The CDR3 spells CSVERGDEQFF. As DNA, the CDR3 is TGCAGCGTTGAGAGGGGTGATGAGCAGTTCTTC.

This clonotype is a singleton in its sample. Since no conserved phenylalanine or tryptophan closes the CDR3, a read error is the likely cause. This chain uses TRBV7-2 with TRBJ2-5; no reliable D call. The CDR3 length is 13 residues. From germline, CDR1 is SGHTA and CDR2 FQGNSA. CDR3 nucleotide sequence: TGTGCCAGCAGCACCCTCTCCGGAGAGATCCAGTACTTA. Translating gives CASSTLSGEIQYL.

This clonotype was counted many times. CDR3 bases: TGTGCCAGCAGCTTACATGGGGGGGGGTACAATGAGCAGTTCTTC. This sequence encodes CASSLHGGGYNEQFF. The chain combines TRBV7-2 with TRBJ2-1; 7 positions match TRBD2. The CDR3 is 15 residues long. With V trimmed by 2 bases and J by 4 bases, 5 bases remained unmatched. The germline V gene encodes CDR1 SGHTA and CDR2 FQGNSA.

The DNA for the CDR3 is TGTGCCAGCAGCCAAGAAGGACTAGCGGCAAATGAGCAGTTCTTC. Its translation: CASSQEGLAANEQFF. The chain combines TRBV3-1 with TRBJ2-1; 10 positions match TRBD2. V was clipped by 0 bases and J by 7 bases; unmatched bases: 3. The V gene's germline CDR1 is LGHDT and CDR2 YNNKEL (reference sequence). The CDR3 has 15 amino acids.

This clonotype has ten or more counts. V usage is TRBV15 and J usage is TRBJ2-2; D is possibly TRBD1 (5 bases). V was clipped by 4 bases and J by 3 bases, with 18 bases between them. The CDR3 is 17 amino acids. Germline V lookup: CDR1 LNHNV, CDR2 YYDKDF (reference sequence). CDR3 amino acids: CATSIGSILGDTGELFF. The DNA of the CDR3 is TGTGCCACCAGCATTGGCAGCATTTTAGGGGACACCGGGGAGCTGTTTTTT.

This clonotype has at least ten counts. The chain recombines TRBV7-9 with TRBJ1-5; D remains ambiguous. The germline V gene encodes CDR1 SEHNR and CDR2 FQNEAQ (reference sequence). Trimming cost V 5 bases and J 7 bases, with 9 bases left between them. There are 12 residues in the CDR3. The CDR3 sequence: CASSMSVQPQHF. CDR3 bases: TGTGCCAGCAGCATGTCTGTACAGCCCCAGCATTTT.

This clonotype was seen repeatedly, ten times or more. This CDR3 is CASSVRTGITGELFF. In DNA form, the CDR3 reads TGCGCCAGCAGCGTTCGGACAGGAATCACCGGGGAGCTGTTTTTT. The genes are TRBV5-1 and TRBJ2-2; 7 bases are a match to TRBD1. The junction had 7 bases not matched to a gene; V was cut back by 4 bases and J by 4 bases. Germline V gives CDR1 SGHRS, CDR2 YFSETQ. This CDR3 is 15 amino acids long.

The sample holds a few counts of this clonotype. V is TRBV29-1 and J is TRBJ1-5; 8 bases fit TRBD1. The germline V gene encodes CDR1 SQVTM and CDR2 ANQGSEA. V lost 4 bases and J lost 7; bases outside the gene matches: 3. CDR3 length: 12 amino acids. In nucleotides, the CDR3 is TGCAGCGTTGGGACAGGGCAACAGCCCCAGCATTTT. It yields the protein CSVGTGQQPQHF.

This clonotype has a handful of counts. This chain joins TRBV20-1 and TRBJ2-6; D unclear. CDR1 and CDR2 (germline): DFQATT, SNEGSKA (reference sequence). Trimming shortened V by 0 bases and J by 0 bases, and 3 bases separated the two germline ends. There are 14 residues in the CDR3. The DNA for the CDR3 is TGCAGTGCTAGAGATATCTCTGGGGCCAACGTCCTGACTTTC. Its protein product is CSARDISGANVLTF.

The rearrangement joins TRBV20-1 to TRBJ2-6; no reliable D call. Germline V CDR1 and CDR2: DFQATT, SNEGSKA (reference sequence). V gave up 0 bases and J gave up 1 base, with 10 bases separating them. The CDR3 extends over 16 amino acids. CDR3 amino acids: CSAREDLCSGANVLTF. As DNA, the CDR3 is TGCAGTGCTAGAGAGGATCTCTGTTCTGGGGCCAACGTCCTGACTTTC.

V usage is TRBV5-1 and J usage is TRBJ1-6; D call uncertain. Trimming cost V 0 bases and J 0 bases, with 10 bases left between them. This CDR3 is built from 17 residues. The germline gives CDR1 SGHRS, CDR2 YFSETQ. CDR3 bases: TGCGCCAGCAGCTTGGACAGCCTGAGCTCCTATAATTCACCCCTCCACTTT. Its protein is CASSLDSLSSYNSPLHF.

This clonotype is categorized as medium-sized. The chain combines TRBV7-9 with TRBJ2-7; 10 bases are a match to TRBD2. V lost 1 base and J lost 0; bases outside the gene matches: 12. Germline CDR1 SEHNR, CDR2 FQNEAQ (reference sequence). The length of the CDR3 is 19 residues. CDR3 loop: CASSLGPTTSGASSYEQYF. As DNA, the CDR3 is TGTGCCAGCAGCTTAGGTCCTACTACTAGCGGGGCCAGCTCCTACGAGCAGTACTTC.

There are many counts of this clonotype. V is TRBV12-3 or TRBV12-4 and J is TRBJ2-7, with D perhaps TRBD1 (5 bases). This CDR3 region has 15 residues. Trimming took off 4 bases at V and 0 bases at J, with 13 bases between the two ends. For the CDR3, the DNA is TGTGCCAGCAGTTCCAGGGTTACCGGCTCCTACGAGCAGTACTTC. It encodes CASSSRVTGSYEQYF.

This clonotype was detected many times. The rearrangement links TRBV12-3 or TRBV12-4 to TRBJ1-1; 9 bases are shared with TRBD1. The V segment lost 3 bases and the J segment 1 base; nucleotides outside the gene matches: 12. The CDR3 covers 18 residues. The CDR3 region is CASSFRTSKTGGNTEAFF. The CDR3 coding sequence is TGTGCCAGCAGTTTCCGAACATCAAAGACAGGGGGGAACACTGAAGCTTTCTTT.

This clonotype has a count of ten or more. The CDR3 sequence: CASSFASGGLISSYEQYF. The CDR3 DNA is TGTGCCAGCAGTTTCGCTAGCGGGGGCCTCATCAGCTCCTACGAGCAGTACTTC. The chain uses TRBV12-3 or TRBV12-4 and TRBJ2-7; 10 bases align to TRBD2. With 3 bases clipped from V and 0 bases from J, the junction kept 11 bases outside the gene matches. This CDR3 contains 18 residues.

This clonotype has a count of ten or more. The J gene is TRBJ2-1, the V gene TRBV7-2, with TRBD2 matching 9 bases. The trim removed 0 bases at V and 9 bases at J, leaving 6 bases unmatched. The CDR3 spans 15 residues. Per the germline V gene, CDR1 is SGHTA and CDR2 is FQGNSA. CDR3 nucleotide sequence: TGTGCCAGCAGCTTAGCGCGGGGGGGCCCGAGTGAGCAGTTCTTC. It is translated as CASSLARGGPSEQFF.